This T cell receptor beta chain emerged from a study of T cell repertoires in cytomegalovirus infection. Study details: Public TCR beta signature analysis indicated the presence of both CMV infection and matching HLA type. Whole-study findings and limits: Individuals carrying CMV plus the relevant HLA were identified by cumulative frequency of public TCR beta families. HLA-C-restricted CMV-specific TCR beta clonotypes were dominant in the ex vivo response.

A few counts support this clonotype. Its antigen remains unknown. TCRdb itself ran the reads through MiXCR, one entry per CDR3 protein. This sample has a few hundred thousand distinct CDR3 sequences, with 42% found just once. V shed 2 bases, J shed 6 bases, and the junction held 5 bases outside the gene matches. Germline V gene data show CDR1 as SGHVS and CDR2 as FNYEAQ. CDR3 length: 14 amino acids. This sequence was found in a human donor in good health (CMV status not recorded). Some clones in this sample may be carry-over from other donors' samples. This chain links TRBV7-6 with TRBJ2-7; TRBD2 aligns across 9 bases. The material sequenced was cultured PBMCs, taken from culture after CMV antigen stimulation. The CDR3 DNA reads as TGTGCCAGCAGCTTACTGCGGGGGGGCCCCGAGCAGTACTTC. This translates into CASSLLRGGPEQYF.